This TCR beta chain originates from a study of shared clonotypes between healthy human individuals. At the level of the study: Each donor's CD4 naive and CD4 memory cells filled three plates apiece, CD8 naive two, and CD8 memory one.

Naive CD8 cells were CD45RO-negative, positively selected for CCR7, excluding terminally differentiated effector memory CD45RA+ cells. Sequenced by immunoSEQ multiplex PCR; TCRdb stores in-frame clones only, minus some. In the table there are about 600,000 clones, over 95% of which are singletons. Whole-study results and caveats: Sampling was confined to blood; repertoires within tissues likely differ.

This clone was recorded once. Antigen specificity is unknown. The CDR3 is 16 amino acids. Germline trimming cut 5 bases from V and 6 bases from J; bases unmatched to any gene: 16. Germline assignment: CDR1 MNHEY and CDR2 SMNVEV (reference sequence). This receptor was identified in a woman aged 25 to 45 in good health. The chain carries TRBV27 and TRBJ2-7; 7 bases are a match to TRBD1. Sample: naive CD8+ T cells sorted from blood. DNA of the CDR3: TGTGCCAGCAGTCCATTAGACAGGGTAGATCACTTCGAGCAGTACTTC. The encoded protein is CASSPLDRVDHFEQYF.